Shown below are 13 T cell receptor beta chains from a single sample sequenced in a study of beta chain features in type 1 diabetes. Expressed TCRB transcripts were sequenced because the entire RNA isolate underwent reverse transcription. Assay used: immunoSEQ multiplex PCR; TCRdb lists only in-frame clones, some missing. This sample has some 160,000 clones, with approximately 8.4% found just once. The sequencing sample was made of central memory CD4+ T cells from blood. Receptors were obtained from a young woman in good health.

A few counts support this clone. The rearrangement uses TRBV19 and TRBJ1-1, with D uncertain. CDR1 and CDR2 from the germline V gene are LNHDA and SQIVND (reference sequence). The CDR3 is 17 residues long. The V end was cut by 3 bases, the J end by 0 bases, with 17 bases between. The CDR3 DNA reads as TGTGCCAGTAGTATGAGAACTGCTAAGCTCATGAACACTGAAGCTTTCTTT. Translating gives CASSMRTAKLMNTEAFF. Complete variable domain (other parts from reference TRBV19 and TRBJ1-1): DGGITQSPKYLFRKEGQNVTLSCEQNLNHDAMYWYRQDPGQGLRLIYYSQIVNDFQKGDIAEGYSVSREKKESFPLTVTSAQKNPTAFYLCASSMRTAKLMNTEAFFGQGTRLTVV.

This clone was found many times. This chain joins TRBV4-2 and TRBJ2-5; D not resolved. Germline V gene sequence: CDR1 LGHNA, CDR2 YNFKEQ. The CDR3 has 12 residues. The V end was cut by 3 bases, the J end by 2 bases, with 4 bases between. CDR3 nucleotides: TGTGCCAGCAGCCAGAGTCAAGAGACCCAGTACTTC. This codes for CASSQSQETQYF.

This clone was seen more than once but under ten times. CDR3 nucleotide sequence: TGTGCCAGTAAGGCTACCCAGGGGCATAATTCACCCCTCCACTTT. It yields the protein CASKATQGHNSPLHF. The V call is TRBV19, the J call TRBJ1-6; perhaps TRBD1 as D (6 bases). The CDR3 loop spans 15 amino acids. Trimming shortened V by 7 bases and J by 5 bases, and 15 bases separated the two germline ends. Germline V gives CDR1 LNHDA, CDR2 SQIVND (reference sequence).

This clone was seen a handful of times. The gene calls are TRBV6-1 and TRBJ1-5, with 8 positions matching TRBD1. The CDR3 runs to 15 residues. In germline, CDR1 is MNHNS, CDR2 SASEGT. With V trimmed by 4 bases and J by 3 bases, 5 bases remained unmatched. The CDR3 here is CASSGQGSFNQPQHF. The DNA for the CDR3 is TGTGCCAGCAGTGGACAGGGGAGTTTCAATCAGCCCCAGCATTTT.

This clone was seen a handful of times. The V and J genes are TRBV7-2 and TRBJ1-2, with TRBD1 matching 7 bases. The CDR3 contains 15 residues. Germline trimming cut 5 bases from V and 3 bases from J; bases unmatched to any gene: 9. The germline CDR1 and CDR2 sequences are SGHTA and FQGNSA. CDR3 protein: CASSPRTGAHYGYTF. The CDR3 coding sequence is TGTGCCAGCAGCCCCCGTACAGGGGCCCACTATGGCTACACCTTC.

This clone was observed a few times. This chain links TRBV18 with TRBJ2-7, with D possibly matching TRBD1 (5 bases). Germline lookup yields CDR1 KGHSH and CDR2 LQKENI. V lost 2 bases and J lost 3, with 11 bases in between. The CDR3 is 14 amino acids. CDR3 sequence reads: CASSPRSDSYEQYF. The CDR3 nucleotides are TGTGCCAGCTCACCAAGAAGCGACAGCTACGAGCAGTACTTC.

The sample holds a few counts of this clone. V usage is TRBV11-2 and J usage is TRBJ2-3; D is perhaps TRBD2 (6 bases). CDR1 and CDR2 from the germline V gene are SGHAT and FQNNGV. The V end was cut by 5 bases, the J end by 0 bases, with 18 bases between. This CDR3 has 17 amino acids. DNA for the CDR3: TGTGCCAGCAGCCGGACGAGTCTAGCGTCTAGCACAGATACGCAGTATTTT. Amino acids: CASSRTSLASSTDTQYF.

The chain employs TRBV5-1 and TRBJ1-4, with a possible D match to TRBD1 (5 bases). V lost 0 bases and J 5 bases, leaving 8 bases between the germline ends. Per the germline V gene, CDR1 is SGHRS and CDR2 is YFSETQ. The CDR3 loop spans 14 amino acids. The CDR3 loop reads CASSLEQANEKLFF. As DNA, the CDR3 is TGCGCCAGCAGCTTGGAACAGGCCAATGAAAAACTGTTTTTT.

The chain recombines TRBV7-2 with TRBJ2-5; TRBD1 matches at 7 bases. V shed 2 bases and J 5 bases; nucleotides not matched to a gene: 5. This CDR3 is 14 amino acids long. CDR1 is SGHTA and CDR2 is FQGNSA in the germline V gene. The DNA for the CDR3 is TGTGCCAGCAGCTTAAGTAGGGGGCAGGAGACCCAGTACTTC. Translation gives CASSLSRGQETQYF.

The DNA for the CDR3 is TGTGCCAGCACCCCCAGGCCGGACAGCCTCTATGGCTACACCTTC. This sequence encodes CASTPRPDSLYGYTF. This chain joins TRBV11-2 and TRBJ1-2; tentative D call: TRBD1 (6 bases). Germline V gives CDR1 SGHAT, CDR2 FQNNGV. Trimming took off 7 bases at V and 4 bases at J, with 19 bases between the two ends. The length of the CDR3 is 15 residues.

The CDR3 sequence is CASSQAGSSYNEQFF. CDR3 DNA sequence: TGCGCCAGCAGCCAGGCGGGGAGCTCCTACAATGAGCAGTTCTTC. The chain recombines TRBV4-1 with TRBJ2-1; a weak D match, TRBD2 (6 bases). The CDR3 covers 15 residues. Trimming cost V 3 bases and J 0 bases, with 9 bases left between them. In germline, CDR1 is MGHRA, CDR2 YSYEKL.

The CDR3 sequence is CASSTGQYGYTF. CDR3 nucleotides: TGTGCCAGCAGTACCGGACAGTATGGCTACACCTTC. V usage is TRBV27 and J usage is TRBJ1-2; weak D call: TRBD1 (6 bases). The germline V gene has CDR1 MNHEY and CDR2 SMNVEV (reference sequence). V was trimmed by 5 bases and J by 5 bases, leaving 9 bases between them. The CDR3 has 12 residues.

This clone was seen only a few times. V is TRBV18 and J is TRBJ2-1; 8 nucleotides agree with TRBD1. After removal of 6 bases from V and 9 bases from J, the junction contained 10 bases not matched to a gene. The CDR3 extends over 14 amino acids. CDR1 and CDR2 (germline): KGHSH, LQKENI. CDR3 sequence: CASSLDRGGGEQFF. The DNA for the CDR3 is TGTGCCAGCTCGCTAGACAGGGGCGGCGGTGAGCAGTTCTTC.